This T cell receptor (beta chain) was sequenced in a study of cytomegalovirus exposure and HLA in healthy donors. Study at large: Approximately 180 million T cells yielded 100 million or so unique TCR beta sequences in earlier analysis.

The CDR3 has 16 amino acids. The trim removed 2 bases at V and 2 bases at J, leaving 5 bases unmatched. Germline CDR1 is SEHNR and CDR2 is FQNEAQ (reference sequence). PCR involved 60 Vbeta and 13 Jbeta primers. Clones were read by immunoSEQ multiplex PCR, and TCRdb kept only the in-frame ones, dropping some. The table records 95,000 to 150,000 clones, 76% of them present only once. This clone occurred once. V gene TRBV7-9 combines with J gene TRBJ2-2, with TRBD2 matching over 7 bases. The sequencing input was PBMCs. This TCR was recovered from a man aged 45-60 years in good health and CMV-seronegative. CDR3 nucleotides: TGTGCCAGCAGCTTAAGAGGGGACTATAACACCGGGGAGCTGTTTTTT. Translating it yields CASSLRGDYNTGELFF.